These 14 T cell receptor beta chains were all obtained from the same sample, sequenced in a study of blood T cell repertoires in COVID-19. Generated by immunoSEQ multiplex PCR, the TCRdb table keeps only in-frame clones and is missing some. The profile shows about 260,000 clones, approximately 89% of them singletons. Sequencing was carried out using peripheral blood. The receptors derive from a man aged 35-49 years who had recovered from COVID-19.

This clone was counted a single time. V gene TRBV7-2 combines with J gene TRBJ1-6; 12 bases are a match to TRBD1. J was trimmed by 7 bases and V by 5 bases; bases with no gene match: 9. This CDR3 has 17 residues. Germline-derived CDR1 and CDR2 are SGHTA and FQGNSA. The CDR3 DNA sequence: TGTGCCAGCAGCCCCGGGACAGGGGGCGCGGGGAATTCACCCCTCCACTTT. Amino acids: CASSPGTGGAGNSPLHF.

Here the CDR3 reads CASSRTEGVYNEQFF. The CDR3 nucleotides are TGTGCCAGCAGCCGGACAGAGGGGGTCTACAATGAGCAGTTCTTC. This rearrangement joins TRBV2 to TRBJ2-1, with D possibly matching TRBD1 (6 bases). Germline V gives CDR1 SNHLY, CDR2 FYNNEI. The CDR3 is 15 amino acids. V was cut by 6 bases and J by 3 bases, with 15 bases left in between. Full variable domain (outside the CDR3, taken from reference TRBV2 and TRBJ2-1): EPEVTQTPSHQVTQMGQEVILRCVPISNHLYFYWYRQILGQKVEFLVSFYNNEISEKSEIFDDQFSVERPDGSNFTLKIRSTKLEDSAMYFCASSRTEGVYNEQFFGPGTRLTVL.

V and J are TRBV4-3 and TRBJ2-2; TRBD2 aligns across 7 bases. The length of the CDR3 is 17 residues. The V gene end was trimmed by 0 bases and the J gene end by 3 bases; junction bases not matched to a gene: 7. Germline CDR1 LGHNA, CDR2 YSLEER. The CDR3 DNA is TGCGCCAGCAGCCAAGATTGGGCGGGAGTGGACACCGGGGAGCTGTTTTTT. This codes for CASSQDWAGVDTGELFF.

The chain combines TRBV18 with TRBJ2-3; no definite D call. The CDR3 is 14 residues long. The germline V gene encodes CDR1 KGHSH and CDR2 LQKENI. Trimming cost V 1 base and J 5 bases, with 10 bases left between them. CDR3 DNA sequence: TGTGCCAGCTCACCACTAGCATCTCGAGATACGCAGTATTTT. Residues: CASSPLASRDTQYF. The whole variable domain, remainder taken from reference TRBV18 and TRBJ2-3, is NAGVMQNPRHLVRRRGQEARLRCSPMKGHSHVYWYRQLPEEGLKFMVYLQKENIIDESGMPKERFSAEFPKEGPSILRIQQVVRGDSAAYFCASSPLASRDTQYFGPGTRLTVL.

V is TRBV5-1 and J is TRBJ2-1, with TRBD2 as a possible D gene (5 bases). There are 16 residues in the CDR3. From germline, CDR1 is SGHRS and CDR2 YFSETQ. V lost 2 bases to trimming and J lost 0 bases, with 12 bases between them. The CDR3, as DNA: TGCGCCAGCAGCTTTGGACTCCACGGCTCCTACAATGAGCAGTTCTTC. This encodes CASSFGLHGSYNEQFF.

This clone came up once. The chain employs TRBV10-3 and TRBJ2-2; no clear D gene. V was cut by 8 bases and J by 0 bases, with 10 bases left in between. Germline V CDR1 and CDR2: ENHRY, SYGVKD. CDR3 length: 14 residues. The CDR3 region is CAIAPNANTGELFF. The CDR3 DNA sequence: TGTGCCATCGCCCCTAACGCGAACACCGGGGAGCTGTTTTTT.

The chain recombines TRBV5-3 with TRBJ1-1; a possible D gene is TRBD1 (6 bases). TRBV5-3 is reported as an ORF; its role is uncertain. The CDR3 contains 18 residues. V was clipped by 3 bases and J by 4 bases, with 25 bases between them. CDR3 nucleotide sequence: TGTGCCAGAAGCTCCAAGGTTCGGGGTGGGGGCTGCTGCACTGAAGCTTTCTTT. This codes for CARSSKVRGGGCCTEAFF.

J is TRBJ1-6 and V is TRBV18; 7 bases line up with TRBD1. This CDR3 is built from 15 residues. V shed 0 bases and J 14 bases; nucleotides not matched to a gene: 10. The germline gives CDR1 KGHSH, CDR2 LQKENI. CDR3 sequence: CASSPPGTAPRALHF. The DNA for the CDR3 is TGTGCCAGCTCACCACCTGGGACAGCCCCTCGGGCCCTCCACTTT. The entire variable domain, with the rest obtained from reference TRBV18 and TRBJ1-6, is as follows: NAGVMQNPRHLVRRRGQEARLRCSPMKGHSHVYWYRQLPEEGLKFMVYLQKENIIDESGMPKERFSAEFPKEGPSILRIQQVVRGDSAAYFCASSPPGTAPRALHFGNGTRLTVT.

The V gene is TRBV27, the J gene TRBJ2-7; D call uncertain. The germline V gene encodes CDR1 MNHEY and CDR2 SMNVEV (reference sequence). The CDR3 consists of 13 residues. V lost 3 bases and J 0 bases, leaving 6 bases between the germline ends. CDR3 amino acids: CASSFPSSYEQYF. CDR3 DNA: TGTGCCAGCAGTTTTCCCAGCTCCTACGAGCAGTACTTC.

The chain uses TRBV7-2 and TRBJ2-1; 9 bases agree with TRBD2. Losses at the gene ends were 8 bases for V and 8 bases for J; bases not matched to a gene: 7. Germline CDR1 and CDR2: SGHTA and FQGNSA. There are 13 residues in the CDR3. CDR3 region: CASHRAGGDEQFF. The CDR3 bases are TGTGCCAGCCACCGAGCGGGGGGCGATGAGCAGTTCTTC.

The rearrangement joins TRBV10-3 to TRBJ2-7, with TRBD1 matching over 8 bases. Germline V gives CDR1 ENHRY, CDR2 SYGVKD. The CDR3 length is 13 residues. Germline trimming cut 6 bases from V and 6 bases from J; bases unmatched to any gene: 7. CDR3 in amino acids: CAISAGQGGEQYF. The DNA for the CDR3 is TGTGCCATCAGCGCTGGACAGGGAGGCGAGCAGTACTTC.

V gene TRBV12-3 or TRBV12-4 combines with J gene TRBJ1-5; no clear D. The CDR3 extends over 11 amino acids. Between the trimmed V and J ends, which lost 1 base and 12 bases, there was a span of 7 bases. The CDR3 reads CASSLGGDQHF. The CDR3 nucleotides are TGTGCCAGCAGTTTAGGAGGCGACCAGCATTTT.

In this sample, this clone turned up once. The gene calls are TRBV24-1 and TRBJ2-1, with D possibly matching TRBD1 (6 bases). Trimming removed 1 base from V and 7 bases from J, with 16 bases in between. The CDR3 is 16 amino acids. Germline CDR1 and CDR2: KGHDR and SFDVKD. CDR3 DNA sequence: TGTGCCACCAGTGATTTAGGGCAGGGGAAGGGTAATGAGCAGTTCTTC. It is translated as CATSDLGQGKGNEQFF.

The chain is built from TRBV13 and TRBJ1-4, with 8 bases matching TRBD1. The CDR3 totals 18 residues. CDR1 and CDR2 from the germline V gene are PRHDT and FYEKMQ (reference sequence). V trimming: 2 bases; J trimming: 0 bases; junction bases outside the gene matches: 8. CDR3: CASSLKFDRGSTNEKLFF. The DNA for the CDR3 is TGTGCCAGCAGCTTAAAATTCGACAGGGGATCAACTAATGAAAAACTGTTTTTT.